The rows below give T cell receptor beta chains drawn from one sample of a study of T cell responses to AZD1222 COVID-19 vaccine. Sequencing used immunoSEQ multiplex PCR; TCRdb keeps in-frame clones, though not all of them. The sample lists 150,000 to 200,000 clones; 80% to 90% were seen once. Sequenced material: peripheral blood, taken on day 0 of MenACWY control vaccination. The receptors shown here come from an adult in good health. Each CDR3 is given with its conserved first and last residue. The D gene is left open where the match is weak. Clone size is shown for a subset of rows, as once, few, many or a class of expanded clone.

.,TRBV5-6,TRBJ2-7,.,TGTGCCAGCACCTCTCCAGGGTGGCCGACCCATGCTCGACGGGAGCAGTACTTC,CASTSPGWPTHARREQYF
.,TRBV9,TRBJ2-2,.,TGTGCCAGCGGGCCCGGCTCGAACACCGGGGAGCTGTTTTTT,CASGPGSNTGELFF
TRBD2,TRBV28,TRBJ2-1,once,TGTGCCAGCAGTTCCACTAGCGGGAGCGGTAATGAGCAGTTCTTC,CASSSTSGSGNEQFF
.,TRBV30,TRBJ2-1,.,TGTGCCTGGAGAAGCCAAGGACCGGGGAGGCAGTTCTTC,CAWRSQGPGRQFF
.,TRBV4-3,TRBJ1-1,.,TGCGCCAGCAGCCCTTCAACCGGGGGCCCGCTAATAACTTTCTTT,CASSPSTGGPLITFF
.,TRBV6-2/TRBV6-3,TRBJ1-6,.,TGTGCCAGCAGTTCCGTTGGTGGCAGGAATAATTCACCCCTCCACTTT,CASSSVGGRNNSPLHF
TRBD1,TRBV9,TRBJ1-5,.,TGTGCCAGCAGCGCCGGGACAGGGAGCAATCAGCCCCAGCATTTT,CASSAGTGSNQPQHF
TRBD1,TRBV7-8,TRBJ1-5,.,TGTGCCAGCAGCCACCGGACAGGGGCCCATCAGCCCCAGCATTTT,CASSHRTGAHQPQHF
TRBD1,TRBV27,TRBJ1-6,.,TGTGCCAGCAGTAGTACCCCGGGACAGGCGAATTCACCCCTCCACTTT,CASSSTPGQANSPLHF
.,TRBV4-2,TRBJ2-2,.,TGTGCCAGCAGCCCTTTAGGGGCTCTTCCAGGGGAGCTGTTTTTT,CASSPLGALPGELFF
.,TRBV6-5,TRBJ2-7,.,TGTGCCAGCAGCCTGGGCCGACACGGCTACGAGCAGTACTTC,CASSLGRHGYEQYF
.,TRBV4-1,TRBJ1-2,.,TGCGCCAGCAGCCAAGACCCCACTTCGAGCCCTCACTTC,CASSQDPTSSPHF
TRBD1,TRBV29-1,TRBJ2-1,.,TGCAGCGTTGAAGGGACAGGGGCGGGCGAGCAGTTCTTC,CSVEGTGAGEQFF
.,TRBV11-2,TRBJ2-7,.,TGTGCCAGCAGCTTCACCGGGGTCTACTACGAGCAGTACTTC,CASSFTGVYYEQYF
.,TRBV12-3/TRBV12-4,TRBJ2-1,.,TGTGCCAGCTCAGCGCTGGAATACAATGAGCAGTTCTTC,CASSALEYNEQFF
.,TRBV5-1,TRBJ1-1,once,TGCGCCAGCACCCTCGGGTTTGAAGCTTTCTTT,CASTLGFEAFF
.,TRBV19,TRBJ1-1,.,TGTGCCAGTAGTTTTCGGACCCAGAGAGGCACTGAAGCTTTCTTT,CASSFRTQRGTEAFF
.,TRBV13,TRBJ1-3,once,TGTGCCAGCAGCTTGAGCAGGGACTCTGGAAACACCATATATTTT,CASSLSRDSGNTIYF
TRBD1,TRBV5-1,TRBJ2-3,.,TGCGCCAGCCGGGACAGGGGCACAGATACGCAGTATTTT,CASRDRGTDTQYF
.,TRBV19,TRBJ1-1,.,TGTGCCAGTAGTATAATAGGCGGCCTCCTCGGTGTGGACACTGAAGCTTTCTTT,CASSIIGGLLGVDTEAFF
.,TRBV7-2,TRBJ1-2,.,TGTGCCAGCAGCCCGGTGGGGGAAGCTAACTATGGCTACACCTTC,CASSPVGEANYGYTF
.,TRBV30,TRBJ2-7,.,TGTGCCTGGACCCTAGGGTTCGAGCAGTACTTC,CAWTLGFEQYF
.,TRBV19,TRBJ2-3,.,TGTGCCAGTAGTATGGGGGCGCGGACAGATACGCAGTATTTT,CASSMGARTDTQYF
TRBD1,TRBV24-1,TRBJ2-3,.,TGTGCCACCAGTGATAGAGGGACAGGGGGCACAGATACGCAGTATTTT,CATSDRGTGGTDTQYF
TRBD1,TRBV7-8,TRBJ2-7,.,TGTGCCAGCAGCCCTACAGGGGGTGACGAGCAGTACTTC,CASSPTGGDEQYF
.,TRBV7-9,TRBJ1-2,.,TGTGCCAGCAGCTTATCAGGGGATCGCTATGGCTACACCTTC,CASSLSGDRYGYTF
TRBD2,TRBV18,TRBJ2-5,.,TGTGCCAGCTCACCACGACTAGCACAAGAGACCCAGTACTTC,CASSPRLAQETQYF
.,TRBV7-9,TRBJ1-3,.,TGTGCCAGCAGCTTAGCTCGGGTTGGTGGAAACACCATATATTTT,CASSLARVGGNTIYF
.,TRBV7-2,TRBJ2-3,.,TGTGCCAGCAGCCCGCGGCGCACAGATACGCAGTATTTT,CASSPRRTDTQYF
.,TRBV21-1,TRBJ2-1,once,TGTGCCAGCAGCAAAGTCTGGACAGCATACAATGAGCAGTTCTTC,CASSKVWTAYNEQFF
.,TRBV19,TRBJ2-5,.,TGTGCCAGTAACTTGGGGGAGCGGGTCCAAGAGACCCAGTACTTC,CASNLGERVQETQYF
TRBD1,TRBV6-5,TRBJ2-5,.,TGTGCCAGCAGCAGGGGGCCTCAAGAGACCCAGTACTTC,CASSRGPQETQYF
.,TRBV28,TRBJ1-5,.,TGTGCCAGCAGTTTTCGGGGGGGCGCGGTTCAGCCCCAGCATTTT,CASSFRGGAVQPQHF
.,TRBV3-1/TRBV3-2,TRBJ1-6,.,TGTGCCAGCAGCCAAGATGCGGGGAATTCACCCCTCCACTTT,CASSQDAGNSPLHF
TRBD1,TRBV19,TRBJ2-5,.,TGTGCCAGTAGTATACGGGACAGGGGATTCGGAGAGACCCAGTACTTC,CASSIRDRGFGETQYF
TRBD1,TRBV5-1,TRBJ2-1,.,TGCGCCAGCAGCCCGGGGACAGGGGGCAATGAGCAGTTCTTC,CASSPGTGGNEQFF
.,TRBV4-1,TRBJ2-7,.,TGCGCCAGCAGCCAAGGGACAGTAGGGCCAGGGATCGACGAGCAGTACTTC,CASSQGTVGPGIDEQYF
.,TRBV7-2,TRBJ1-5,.,TGTGCCAGCAGCCAATCCTGGGGGACAAATAGCAATCAGCCCCAGCATTTT,CASSQSWGTNSNQPQHF
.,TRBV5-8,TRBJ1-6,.,TGTGCCAGCAGCAGGAATTCGGAGTCACCCCTCCACTTT,CASSRNSESPLHF
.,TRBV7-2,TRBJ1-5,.,TGTGCCAGCAGCTTAAATGGCCAGCCCCAGCATTTT,CASSLNGQPQHF
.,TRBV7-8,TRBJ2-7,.,TGTGCCAGCAGCTTAGGGGGACAAGTCTACGAGCAGTACTTC,CASSLGGQVYEQYF
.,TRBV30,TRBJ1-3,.,TGTGCCTGGAGTGAGTCGGCAGGGACGAACACCATATATTTT,CAWSESAGTNTIYF
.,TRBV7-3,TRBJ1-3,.,TGTGCCAGCAGCCCGAGCGGCGGAGTCTCTGGAAACACCATATATTTT,CASSPSGGVSGNTIYF
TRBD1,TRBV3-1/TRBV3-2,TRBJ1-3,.,TGTGCCAGCAGCCAAGAAAGGGACAGGTCTCCCTCTGGAAACACCATATATTTT,CASSQERDRSPSGNTIYF
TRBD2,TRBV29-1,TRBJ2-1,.,TGCAGCGTTGAAGGACTAGCGGGAGTCGGGGCCTACAATGAGCAGTTCTTC,CSVEGLAGVGAYNEQFF
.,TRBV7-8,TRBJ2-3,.,TGTGCCAGCAGCTTAGAGGCCTGGATAAACACAGATACGCAGTATTTT,CASSLEAWINTDTQYF
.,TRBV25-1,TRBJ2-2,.,TGTGCCAGCAGTGAATATGTGAACGGGGAGCTGTTTTTT,CASSEYVNGELFF
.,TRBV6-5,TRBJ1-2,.,TGTGCCAGCAGTACAGCAGATATTTATGGCTACACCTTC,CASSTADIYGYTF
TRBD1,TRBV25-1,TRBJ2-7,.,TGTGCCAGCAGTCCTTCTGGGACAGAAACCTCCTACGAGCAGTACTTC,CASSPSGTETSYEQYF
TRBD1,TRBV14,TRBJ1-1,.,TGTGCCAGCAGCCAAGGTACTCTTGGGACAGGGGGTGCTGAAGCTTTCTTT,CASSQGTLGTGGAEAFF
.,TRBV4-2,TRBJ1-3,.,TGTGCCAGCAGCCAAGTCGGGGGGCCACCTGGAAACACCATATATTTT,CASSQVGGPPGNTIYF
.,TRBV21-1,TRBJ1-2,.,TGTGCCAGCAGCCAAAAGCGGTACGGGTCCATCTATGGCTACACCTTC,CASSQKRYGSIYGYTF
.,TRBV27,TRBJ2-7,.,TGTGCCAGCAGTGGAAGGACCGGGACAAGGGGATCCTACGAGCAGTACTTC,CASSGRTGTRGSYEQYF
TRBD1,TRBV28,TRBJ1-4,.,TGTGCCAGCCTAAGGGACAGGGTGATTACTAATGAAAAACTGTTTTTT,CASLRDRVITNEKLFF